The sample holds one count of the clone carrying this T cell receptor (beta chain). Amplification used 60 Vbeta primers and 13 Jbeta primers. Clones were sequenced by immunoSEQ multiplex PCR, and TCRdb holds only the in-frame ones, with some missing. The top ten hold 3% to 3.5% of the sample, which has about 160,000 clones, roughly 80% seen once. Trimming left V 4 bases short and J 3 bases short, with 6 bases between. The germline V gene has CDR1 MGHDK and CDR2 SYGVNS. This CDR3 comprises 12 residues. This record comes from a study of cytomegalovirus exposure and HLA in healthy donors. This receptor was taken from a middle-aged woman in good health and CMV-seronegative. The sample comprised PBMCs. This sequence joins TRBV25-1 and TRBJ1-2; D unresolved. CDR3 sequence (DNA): TGTGCCAGCAGTGCATCATACTATGGCTACACCTTC. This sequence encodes CASSASYYGYTF.